This T cell receptor beta chain was sequenced during a study of cytomegalovirus exposure and HLA in healthy donors. Study outcomes and limitations: When presence/absence was analysed, sequencing depth was taken to be roughly uniform across donors.

The germline gives CDR1 MNHNY, CDR2 SVGAGI (reference sequence). CDR3 length: 14 amino acids. V lost 11 bases to trimming and J lost 0 bases, with 17 bases between them. This clone was counted only a few times. Its antigen remains unidentified. The PCR ran on 60 Vbeta and 13 Jbeta primers. TCRdb keeps only in-frame clones here, not all; method: immunoSEQ multiplex PCR. The table has around 130,000 clones, approximately 80% seen once. The sequence came from a man aged 18 to 30 in good health and CMV-seronegative. The sequencing input was PBMCs. The V call is TRBV6-6, the J call TRBJ2-7; tentatively, D is TRBD2 (6 bases). The CDR3: CACQGTSFSYEQYF. DNA for the CDR3: TGTGCCTGCCAAGGGACTTCCTTCTCCTACGAGCAGTACTTC.